This entry lists 22 T cell receptor beta chains sequenced from one sample in a study of T cells in Graves' hyperthyroidism and ophthalmopathy. TCR beta CDR3 region amplification was performed from RNA transcripts. Primed by the HTBI set, a first-round RT-PCR was run on the TCR CDR3. Using its own MiXCR run on the multiplex PCR reads, TCRdb lists one record per CDR3 protein. The data show 500,000 to 650,000 distinct CDR3 sequences, around 50% seen once. The source material was peripheral blood or thyroid tissue (not recorded which). All receptors come from an adult woman with Graves' disease, either hyperthyroidism or ophthalmopathy (not recorded which).

The chain combines TRBV4-1 with TRBJ2-7; 14 bases are shared with TRBD2. CDR3 length equals 17 residues. CDR1 and CDR2 (germline): MGHRA, YSYEKL. The trim removed 4 bases at V and 6 bases at J, leaving 11 bases unmatched. DNA for the CDR3: TGCGCCAGCAGCCCAGATTGGGGGACTAGCGGGAGTGCCGAGCAGTACTTC. The encoded protein is CASSPDWGTSGSAEQYF.

This chain uses TRBV29-1 with TRBJ1-5, with D possibly matching TRBD1 (5 bases). The length of the CDR3 is 13 residues. From germline, CDR1 is SQVTM and CDR2 ANQGSEA. Trimming removed 4 bases at V and 3 bases at J, with 10 bases between. CDR3 loop: CSVAEGNNQPQHF. CDR3 nucleotide sequence: TGCAGCGTTGCGGAGGGGAACAATCAGCCCCAGCATTTT.

This clonotype was seen many times. This rearrangement joins TRBV2 to TRBJ2-7; TRBD2 matches at 8 bases. V shed 7 bases and J 0 bases; nucleotides not matched to a gene: 8. Germline V CDR1 and CDR2: SNHLY, FYNNEI. The CDR3 runs 15 residues. The CDR3 region has the DNA TGTGCCAGCACCTCCCGGCTAGCGGGCTCCTACGAGCAGTACTTC. It yields the protein CASTSRLAGSYEQYF.

This clonotype has a count of ten or more. The V and J genes are TRBV20-1 and TRBJ2-7; 9 nucleotides agree with TRBD2. The junction had 10 bases not matched to a gene; V was cut back by 2 bases and J by 2 bases. CDR1 is DFQATT and CDR2 is SNEGSKA in the germline V gene (reference sequence). The CDR3 has 16 residues. CDR3: CSARSDTLAGAYEQYF. The CDR3 DNA follows: TGCAGTGCTAGATCAGACACTTTAGCGGGAGCCTACGAGCAGTACTTC.

The V and J genes are TRBV2 and TRBJ1-2, with D perhaps TRBD1 (6 bases). This CDR3 is 16 amino acids long. Trimming removed 5 bases at V and 1 base at J, with 17 bases between. From germline, CDR1 is SNHLY and CDR2 FYNNEI. The CDR3 DNA reads TGTGCCAGCAGTTTATCATCGGGACATCATAACTATGGCTACACCTTC. Amino acid sequence: CASSLSSGHHNYGYTF.

This clonotype was detected only once. V usage is TRBV7-2 and J usage is TRBJ2-7; D might be TRBD2 (6 bases). Germline V CDR1 and CDR2: SGHTA, FQGNSA. The V and J ends lost 5 bases and 6 bases respectively, with 17 bases between them. The CDR3 is 14 amino acids. The CDR3 DNA follows: TGTGCCAGCAGCGCAGATACTAGCTCCATCGAGCAGTACTTC. It yields the protein CASSADTSSIEQYF.

Comments on this clonotype: The conserved closing phenylalanine or tryptophan is absent in this CDR3, likely reflecting a read error. No DNA is shown, since the ends of the CDR3 on it are uncertain; the CDR3 is the one TCRdb lists. The J gene is TRBJ1-4, the V gene TRBV2; the table assigns TRBD1, which was not confirmed against the DNA. Per germline, CDR1 SNHLY and CDR2 FYNNEI. Including both end residues, the CDR3 is 15 amino acids long. The CDR3 region is CASSGQGFDSPLSTA.

In DNA form, the CDR3 reads TGTGCCAGCAGATCCAGGAACTCTGGAAACACCATATATTTT. This codes for CASRSRNSGNTIYF. The gene calls are TRBV6-5 and TRBJ1-3, with D hard to call. Between the trimmed V and J ends, which lost 6 bases and 0 bases, there was a span of 9 bases. The CDR3 totals 14 residues. In germline, CDR1 is MNHEY, CDR2 SVGAGI.

V is TRBV20-1 and J is TRBJ1-5; a possible D gene is TRBD1 (6 bases). Germline loops: CDR1 DFQATT, CDR2 SNEGSKA (reference sequence). V shed 0 bases and J shed 0 bases, with 15 bases lying between them. CDR3 length: 17 amino acids. The DNA of the CDR3 is TGCAGTGCTAGAGAGCTATCGGGACATTATAGCAATCAGCCCCAGCATTTT. Protein sequence: CSARELSGHYSNQPQHF.

The chain is built from TRBV3-1 and TRBJ1-1; a possible D gene is TRBD1 (6 bases). The CDR3 sequence is 14 residues long. Germline lookup yields CDR1 LGHDT and CDR2 YNNKEL (reference sequence). V was trimmed by 1 base and J by 7 bases, leaving 13 bases between them. CDR3 in amino acids: CASSQGPGVGEAFF. CDR3 sequence (DNA): TGTGCCAGCAGCCAAGGCCCAGGGGTTGGTGAAGCTTTCTTT.

The V and J genes are TRBV24-1 and TRBJ1-1, with D tentatively TRBD1 (5 bases). Germline CDR1 and CDR2: KGHDR and SFDVKD. V dropped 2 bases and J dropped 3 bases, with 6 bases sitting between them. The CDR3 extends over 13 amino acids. The CDR3 is CATSDWGDTEAFF. The CDR3, as DNA: TGTGCCACCAGTGATTGGGGGGACACTGAAGCTTTCTTT.

The chain employs TRBV28 and TRBJ1-1; 10 nucleotides agree with TRBD1. Germline trimming cut 7 bases from V and 4 bases from J; bases unmatched to any gene: 6. Looked up from germline, CDR1 is MDHEN and CDR2 is SYDVKM. This CDR3 has 14 amino acids. CDR3 sequence reads: CASTPGQGPTEAFF. CDR3 DNA: TGTGCCAGCACCCCGGGACAGGGGCCCACTGAAGCTTTCTTT.

The chain is built from TRBV19 and TRBJ2-7; TRBD2 matches at 10 bases. CDR1 is LNHDA, CDR2 SQIVND, per germline (reference sequence). The V segment lost 6 bases and the J segment 2 bases; nucleotides outside the gene matches: 7. This CDR3 comprises 15 residues. CDR3 sequence (DNA): TGTGCCAGTAGCTTTGGACTAGCGGCCACCTACGAGCAGTACTTC. It yields the protein CASSFGLAATYEQYF.

The chain has TRBV2 and TRBJ1-6, with a tentative D call TRBD1 (5 bases). The ends were cut back, 10 bases at V and 7 bases at J, with 17 bases in the middle. Germline values: CDR1 SNHLY, CDR2 FYNNEI. This CDR3 has 14 amino acids. In DNA form, the CDR3 reads TGTGCCAAGCCCCCAGGGTCTACCAATTCACCCCTCCACTTT. Residues: CAKPPGSTNSPLHF.

The chain couples TRBV7-9 to TRBJ1-2; possibly TRBD1 for D (5 bases). The CDR3 sequence is 16 residues long. Germline V gives CDR1 SEHNR, CDR2 FQNEAQ (reference sequence). V was trimmed by 2 bases and J by 3 bases, leaving 16 bases between them. The CDR3: CASSLRQSLWDYGYTF. CDR3 coding DNA: TGTGCCAGCAGCTTAAGACAGTCTCTATGGGACTATGGCTACACCTTC.

The gene calls are TRBV9 and TRBJ1-2, with 9 bases that match TRBD1. Trimming at V came to 0 bases and at J to 12 bases, leaving 9 bases not matched to a gene. Germline CDR1 and CDR2: SGDLS and YYNGEE. This CDR3 spans 14 amino acids. CDR3 region: CASSVDPGGQGNTF. The CDR3 DNA sequence: TGTGCCAGCAGCGTAGATCCCGGGGGACAGGGTAACACCTTC. Based on the CDR3 plus reference TRBV9 and TRBJ1-2, the full variable domain is DSGVTQTPKHLITATGQRVTLRCSPRSGDLSVYWYQQSLDQGLQFLIQYYNGEERAKGNILERFSAQQFPDLHSELNLSSLELGDSALYFCASSVDPGGQGNTFGSGTRLTVV.

The V call is TRBV19, the J call TRBJ1-5; no firm D call. The CDR3 loop spans 13 amino acids. CDR1 is LNHDA and CDR2 is SQIVND in the germline V gene (reference sequence). V was clipped by 3 bases and J by 5 bases, with 8 bases between them. The CDR3: CASSISADQPQHF. DNA for the CDR3: TGTGCCAGTAGTATTTCCGCAGATCAGCCCCAGCATTTT.

The V call is TRBV20-1, the J call TRBJ2-5; 7 nucleotides align to TRBD2. The germline CDR1 and CDR2 sequences are DFQATT and SNEGSKA (reference sequence). The length of the CDR3 is 15 residues. The V and J ends lost 0 bases and 9 bases, in that order; junction bases with no gene match: 13. The CDR3 DNA follows: TGCAGTGCTAGAGATCGGCTAGCGGTTAGGTTGGCCCAGTACTTC. Protein product: CSARDRLAVRLAQYF.

This clonotype was seen just once. The V gene is TRBV7-2, the J gene TRBJ1-1; 7 bases align to TRBD1. CDR1 and CDR2 from the germline V gene are SGHTA and FQGNSA. CDR3 length: 15 amino acids. V shed 5 bases, J shed 5 bases, and the junction held 11 bases outside the gene matches. The CDR3 spells CASSTGPQGGTEAFF. CDR3 in DNA: TGTGCCAGCAGCACTGGCCCCCAGGGGGGAACTGAAGCTTTCTTT.

This clonotype appeared many times. The V gene is TRBV9, the J gene TRBJ1-3; D call uncertain. Deletions cut 3 bases from V and 0 bases from J, with 13 bases between. CDR3 length: 16 amino acids. Per germline, CDR1 SGDLS and CDR2 YYNGEE. Here the CDR3 DNA reads TGTGCCAGCAGCGCTTCTCGTCACAACTCTGGAAACACCATATATTTT. It encodes CASSASRHNSGNTIYF.

This clonotype was found a few times. The chain combines TRBV15 with TRBJ1-5, with D uncertain. V gave up 1 base and J gave up 4 bases, with 17 bases separating them. CDR3 length: 17 amino acids. CDR1 is LNHNV, CDR2 YYDKDF, per germline (reference sequence). In nucleotides, the CDR3 is TGTGCCACCAGCAGAGTGACGGCCCCTATAGGAAATCAGCCCCAGCATTTT. Residues: CATSRVTAPIGNQPQHF.

The chain has TRBV7-2 and TRBJ2-7; the D call may be TRBD1 or TRBD2 (5 bases each). The CDR3 consists of 14 residues. The germline V gene encodes CDR1 SGHTA and CDR2 FQGNSA. Trimming took 4 bases from V and 1 from J, leaving 11 bases between them. The CDR3 here is CASSYLWGSYEQYF. CDR3 bases: TGTGCCAGCAGCTACCTCTGGGGGTCCTACGAGCAGTACTTC.